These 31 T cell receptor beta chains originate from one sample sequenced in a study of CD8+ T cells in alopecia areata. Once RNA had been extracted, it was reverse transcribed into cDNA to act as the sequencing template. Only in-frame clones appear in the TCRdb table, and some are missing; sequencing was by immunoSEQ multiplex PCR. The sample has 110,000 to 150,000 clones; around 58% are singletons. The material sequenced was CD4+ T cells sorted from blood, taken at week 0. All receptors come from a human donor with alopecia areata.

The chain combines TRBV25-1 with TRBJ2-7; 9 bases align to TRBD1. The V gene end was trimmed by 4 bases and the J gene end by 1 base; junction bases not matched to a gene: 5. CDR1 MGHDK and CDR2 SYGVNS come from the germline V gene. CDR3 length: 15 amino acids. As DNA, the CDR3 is TGTGCCAGCAGTGGCCGGACAGGGGTATCCTACGAGCAGTACTTC. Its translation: CASSGRTGVSYEQYF.

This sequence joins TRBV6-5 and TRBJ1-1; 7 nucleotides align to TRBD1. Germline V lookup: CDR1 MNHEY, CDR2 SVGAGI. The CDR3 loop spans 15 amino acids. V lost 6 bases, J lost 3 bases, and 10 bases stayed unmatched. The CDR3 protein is CASRLWTGYDTEAFF. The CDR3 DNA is TGTGCCAGCAGGCTATGGACAGGTTATGACACTGAAGCTTTCTTT.

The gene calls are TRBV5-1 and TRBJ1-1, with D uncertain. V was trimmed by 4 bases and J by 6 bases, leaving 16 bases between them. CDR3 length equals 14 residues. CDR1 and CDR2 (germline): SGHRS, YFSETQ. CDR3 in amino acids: CASSPEDPSSEAFF. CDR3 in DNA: TGCGCCAGCAGCCCGGAGGATCCATCTTCTGAAGCTTTCTTT.

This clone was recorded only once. Here the CDR3 reads CASSEAGVYGYTF. The CDR3 bases are TGTGCCAGCAGTGAAGCAGGGGTTTATGGCTACACCTTC. The chain uses TRBV25-1 and TRBJ1-2; possibly TRBD1 for D (6 bases). Germline V lookup: CDR1 MGHDK, CDR2 SYGVNS. The CDR3 covers 13 residues. V lost 2 bases and J lost 5, with 9 bases in between.

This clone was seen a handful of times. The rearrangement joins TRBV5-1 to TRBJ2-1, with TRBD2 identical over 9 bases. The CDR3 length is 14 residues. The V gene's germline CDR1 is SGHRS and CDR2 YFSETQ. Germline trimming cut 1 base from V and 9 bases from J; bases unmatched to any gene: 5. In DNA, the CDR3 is TGCGCCAGCAGCTTGATGGGACTAGCCGGTGAGCAGTTCTTC. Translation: CASSLMGLAGEQFF.

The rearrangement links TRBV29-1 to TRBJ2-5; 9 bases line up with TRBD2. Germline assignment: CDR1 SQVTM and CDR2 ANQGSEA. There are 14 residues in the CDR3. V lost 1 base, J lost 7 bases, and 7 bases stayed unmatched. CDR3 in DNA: TGCAGCGTTGAAGTGGGACTAGCAGTCGGGACCCAGTACTTC. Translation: CSVEVGLAVGTQYF.

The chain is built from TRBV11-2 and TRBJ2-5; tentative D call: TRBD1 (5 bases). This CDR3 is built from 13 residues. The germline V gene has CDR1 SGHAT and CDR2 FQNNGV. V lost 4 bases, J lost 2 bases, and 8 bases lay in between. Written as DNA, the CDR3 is TGTGCCAGCAGCTGGACATTGCAAGAGACCCAGTACTTC. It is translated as CASSWTLQETQYF.

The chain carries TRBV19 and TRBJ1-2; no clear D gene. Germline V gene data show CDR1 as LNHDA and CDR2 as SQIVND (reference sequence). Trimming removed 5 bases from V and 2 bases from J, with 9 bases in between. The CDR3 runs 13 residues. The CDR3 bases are TGTGCCAGTAGTCCCCTTGTGAACTATGGCTACACCTTC. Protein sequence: CASSPLVNYGYTF. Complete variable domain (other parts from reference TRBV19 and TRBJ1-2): DGGITQSPKYLFRKEGQNVTLSCEQNLNHDAMYWYRQDPGQGLRLIYYSQIVNDFQKGDIAEGYSVSREKKESFPLTVTSAQKNPTAFYLCASSPLVNYGYTFGSGTRLTVV.

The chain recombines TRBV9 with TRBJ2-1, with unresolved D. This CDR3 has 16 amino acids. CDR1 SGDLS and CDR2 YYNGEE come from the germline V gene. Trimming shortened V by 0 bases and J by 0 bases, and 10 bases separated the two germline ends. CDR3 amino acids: CASSVVGRSSYNEQFF. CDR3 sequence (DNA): TGTGCCAGCAGCGTAGTAGGTCGAAGCTCCTACAATGAGCAGTTCTTC.

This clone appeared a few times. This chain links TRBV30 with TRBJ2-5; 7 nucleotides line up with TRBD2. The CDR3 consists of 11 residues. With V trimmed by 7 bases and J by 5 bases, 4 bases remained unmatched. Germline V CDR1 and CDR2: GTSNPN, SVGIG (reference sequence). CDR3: CASREGETQYF. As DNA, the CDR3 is TGTGCCTCCAGGGAGGGGGAGACCCAGTACTTC. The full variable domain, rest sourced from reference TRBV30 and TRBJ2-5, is SQTIHQWPATLVQPVGSPLSLECTVEGTSNPNLYWYRQAAGRGLQLLFYSVGIGQISSEVPQNLSASRPQDRQFILSSKKLLLSDSGFYLCASREGETQYFGPGTRLLVL.

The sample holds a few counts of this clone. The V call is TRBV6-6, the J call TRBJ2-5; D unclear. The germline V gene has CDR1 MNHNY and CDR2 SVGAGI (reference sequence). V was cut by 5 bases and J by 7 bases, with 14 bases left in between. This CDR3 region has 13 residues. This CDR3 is CASSAFSGGTQYF. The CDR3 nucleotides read TGTGCCAGCAGTGCATTCTCCGGTGGGACCCAGTACTTC.

The CDR3 loop is CASSQDPQGGYNEQFF. The CDR3 DNA sequence: TGCGCCAGCAGCCAAGACCCTCAGGGGGGGTACAATGAGCAGTTCTTC. The chain recombines TRBV4-3 with TRBJ2-1; tentatively, D is TRBD1 or TRBD2 (7 bases each). V was clipped by 0 bases and J by 4 bases, with 13 bases between them. CDR1 and CDR2 (germline): LGHNA, YSLEER. The CDR3 spans 16 residues.

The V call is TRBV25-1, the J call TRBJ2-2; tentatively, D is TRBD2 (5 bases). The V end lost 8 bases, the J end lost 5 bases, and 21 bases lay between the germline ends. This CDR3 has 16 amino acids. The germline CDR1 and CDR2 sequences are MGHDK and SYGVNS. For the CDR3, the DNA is TGTGCCAGCTCTAAGTCGCATCCAGAGGGAACCGGGGAGCTGTTTTTT. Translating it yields CASSKSHPEGTGELFF.

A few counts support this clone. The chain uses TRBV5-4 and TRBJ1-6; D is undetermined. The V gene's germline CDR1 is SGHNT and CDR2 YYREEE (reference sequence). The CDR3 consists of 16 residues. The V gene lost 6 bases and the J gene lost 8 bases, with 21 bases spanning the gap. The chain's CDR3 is CASTSTGSGVDSPLHF. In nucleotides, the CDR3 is TGTGCCAGCACCTCCACGGGCTCAGGTGTGGATTCACCCCTCCACTTT.

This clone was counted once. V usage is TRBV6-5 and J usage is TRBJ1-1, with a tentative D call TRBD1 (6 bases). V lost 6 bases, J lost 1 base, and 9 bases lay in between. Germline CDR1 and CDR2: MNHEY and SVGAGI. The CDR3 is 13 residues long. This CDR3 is CASRKTGNTEAFF. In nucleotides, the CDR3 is TGTGCCAGCAGGAAGACAGGGAACACTGAAGCTTTCTTT.

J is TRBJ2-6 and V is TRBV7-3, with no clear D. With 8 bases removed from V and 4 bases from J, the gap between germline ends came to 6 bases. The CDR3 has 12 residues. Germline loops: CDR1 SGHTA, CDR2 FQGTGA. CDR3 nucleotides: TGTGCCAGCTCCCCAGGGGCCAACGTCCTGACTTTC. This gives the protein CASSPGANVLTF.

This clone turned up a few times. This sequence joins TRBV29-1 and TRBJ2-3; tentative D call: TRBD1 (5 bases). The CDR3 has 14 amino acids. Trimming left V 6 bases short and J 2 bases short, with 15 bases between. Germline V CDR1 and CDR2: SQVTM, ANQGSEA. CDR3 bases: TGCAGCGTAGCTACGCAACAGGACACAGATACGCAGTATTTT. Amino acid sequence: CSVATQQDTDTQYF.

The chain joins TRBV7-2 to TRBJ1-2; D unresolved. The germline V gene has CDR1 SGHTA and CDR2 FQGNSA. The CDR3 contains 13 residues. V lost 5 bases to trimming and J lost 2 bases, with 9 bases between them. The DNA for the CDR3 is TGTGCCAGCAGCCCCGACAAGAACTATGGCTACACCTTC. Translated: CASSPDKNYGYTF.

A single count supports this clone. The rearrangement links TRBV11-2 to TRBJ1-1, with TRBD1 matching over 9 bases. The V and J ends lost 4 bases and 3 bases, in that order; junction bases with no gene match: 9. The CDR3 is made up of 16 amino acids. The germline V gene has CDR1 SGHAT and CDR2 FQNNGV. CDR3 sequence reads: CASSSVLRTGDTEAFF. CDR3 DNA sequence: TGTGCCAGCAGCTCCGTCCTCCGGACAGGGGACACTGAAGCTTTCTTT.

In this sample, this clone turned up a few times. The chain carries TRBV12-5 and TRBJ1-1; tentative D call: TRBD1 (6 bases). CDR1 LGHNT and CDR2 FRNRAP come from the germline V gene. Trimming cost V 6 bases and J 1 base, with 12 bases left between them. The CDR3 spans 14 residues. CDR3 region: CASGSGTPNTEAFF. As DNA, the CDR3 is TGTGCTAGTGGCTCCGGGACACCGAACACTGAAGCTTTCTTT.

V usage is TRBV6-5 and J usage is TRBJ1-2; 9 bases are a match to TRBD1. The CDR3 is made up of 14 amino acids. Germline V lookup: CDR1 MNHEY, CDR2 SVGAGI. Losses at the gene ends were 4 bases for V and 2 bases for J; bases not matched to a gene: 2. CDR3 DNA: TGTGCCAGCAGTTCGGGACAGGGCAACTATGGCTACACCTTC. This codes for CASSSGQGNYGYTF.

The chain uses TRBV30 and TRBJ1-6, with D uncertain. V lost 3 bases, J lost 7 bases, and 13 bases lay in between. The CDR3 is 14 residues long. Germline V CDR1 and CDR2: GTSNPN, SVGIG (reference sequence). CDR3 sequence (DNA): TGTGCCTGGAGGGTGGGAGTGGGGAATTCACCCCTCCACTTT. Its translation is CAWRVGVGNSPLHF. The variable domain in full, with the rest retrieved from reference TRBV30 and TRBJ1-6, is SQTIHQWPATLVQPVGSPLSLECTVEGTSNPNLYWYRQAAGRGLQLLFYSVGIGQISSEVPQNLSASRPQDRQFILSSKKLLLSDSGFYLCAWRVGVGNSPLHFGNGTRLTVT.

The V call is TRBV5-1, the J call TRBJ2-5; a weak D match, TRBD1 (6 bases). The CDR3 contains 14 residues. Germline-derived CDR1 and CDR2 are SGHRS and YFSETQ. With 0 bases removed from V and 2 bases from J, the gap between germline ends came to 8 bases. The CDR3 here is CASSLEGVQETQYF. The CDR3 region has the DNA TGCGCCAGCAGCTTGGAGGGGGTTCAAGAGACCCAGTACTTC.

The CDR3 sequence: CASSLDETQYF. The CDR3 coding sequence is TGTGCCAGCAGCTTGGATGAGACCCAGTACTTC. This rearrangement joins TRBV5-6 to TRBJ2-5; D remains unclear. In germline, CDR1 is SGHDT, CDR2 YYEEEE. This CDR3 contains 11 residues. V shed 0 bases and J shed 5 bases, with 2 bases lying between them.

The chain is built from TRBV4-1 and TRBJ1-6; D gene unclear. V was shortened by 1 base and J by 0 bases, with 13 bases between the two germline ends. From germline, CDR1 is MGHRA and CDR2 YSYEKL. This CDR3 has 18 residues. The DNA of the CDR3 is TGCGCCAGCAGCCAAGGAGAACTCAGCATCTCCTATAATTCACCCCTCCACTTT. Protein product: CASSQGELSISYNSPLHF.

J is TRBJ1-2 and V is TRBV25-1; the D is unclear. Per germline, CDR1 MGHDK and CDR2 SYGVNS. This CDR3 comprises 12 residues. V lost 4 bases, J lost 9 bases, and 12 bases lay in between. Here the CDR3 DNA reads TGTGCCAGCAGTGGATTCGGGCTGAGCTACACCTTC. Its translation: CASSGFGLSYTF.

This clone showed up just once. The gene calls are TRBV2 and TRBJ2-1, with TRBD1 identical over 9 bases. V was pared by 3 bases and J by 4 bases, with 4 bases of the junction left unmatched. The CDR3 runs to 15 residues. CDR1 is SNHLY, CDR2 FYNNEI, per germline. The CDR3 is CASSEDRGTYNEQFF. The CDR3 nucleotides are TGTGCCAGCAGTGAGGACAGGGGAACTTACAATGAGCAGTTCTTC.

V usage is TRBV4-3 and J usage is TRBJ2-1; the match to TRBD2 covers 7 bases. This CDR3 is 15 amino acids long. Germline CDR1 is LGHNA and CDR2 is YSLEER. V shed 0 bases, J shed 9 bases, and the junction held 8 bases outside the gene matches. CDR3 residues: CASSQDRLAGSEQFF. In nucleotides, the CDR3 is TGCGCCAGCAGCCAAGATCGACTAGCCGGGTCTGAGCAGTTCTTC.

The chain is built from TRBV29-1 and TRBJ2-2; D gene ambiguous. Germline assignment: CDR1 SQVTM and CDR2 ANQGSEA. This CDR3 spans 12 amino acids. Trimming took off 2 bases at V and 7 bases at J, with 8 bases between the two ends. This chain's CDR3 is CSVELAFGELFF. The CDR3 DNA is TGCAGCGTTGAATTGGCATTCGGGGAGCTGTTTTTT.

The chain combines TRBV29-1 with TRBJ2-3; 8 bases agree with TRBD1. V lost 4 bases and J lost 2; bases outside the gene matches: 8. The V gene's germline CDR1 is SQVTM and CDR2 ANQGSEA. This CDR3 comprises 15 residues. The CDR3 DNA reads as TGCAGCGTTGTGGGACAGGAACGGATCACAGATACGCAGTATTTT. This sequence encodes CSVVGQERITDTQYF.

CDR3 sequence (DNA): TGTGCCAGCAGCGCCATCAGGGGAGGGTCCTACGAGCAGTACTTC. Translated: CASSAIRGGSYEQYF. This chain uses TRBV11-2 with TRBJ2-7; TRBD2 might be the D (7 bases). Germline-derived CDR1 and CDR2 are SGHAT and FQNNGV. The CDR3 is 15 residues long. V was pared by 5 bases and J by 1 base, with 15 bases between.